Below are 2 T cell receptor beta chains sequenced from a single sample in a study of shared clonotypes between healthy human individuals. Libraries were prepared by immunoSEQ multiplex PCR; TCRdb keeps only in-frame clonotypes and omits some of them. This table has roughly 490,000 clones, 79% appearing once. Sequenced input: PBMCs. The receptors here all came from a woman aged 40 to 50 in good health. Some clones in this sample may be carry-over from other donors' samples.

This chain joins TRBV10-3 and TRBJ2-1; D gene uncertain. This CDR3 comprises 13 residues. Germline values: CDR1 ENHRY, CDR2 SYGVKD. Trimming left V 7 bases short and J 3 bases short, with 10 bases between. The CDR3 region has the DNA TGTGCCATCAATGACCTAAACTACAATGAGCAGTTCTTC. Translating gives CAINDLNYNEQFF.

CDR3 sequence reads: CASSSDWTGFYGYTF. In DNA, the CDR3 is TGTGCCAGCAGTTCAGACTGGACAGGCTTCTATGGCTACACCTTC. The chain links TRBV27 to TRBJ1-2, with 7 bases lining up with TRBD1. The V gene's germline CDR1 is MNHEY and CDR2 SMNVEV (reference sequence). V was pared by 4 bases and J by 4 bases, with 9 bases of the junction left unmatched. This CDR3 has 15 residues.